A selection of T cell receptor beta chains follows, all from one sample in a study of T-cell memory formation after mild COVID-19. A single record per CDR3 protein comes from TCRdb applying MiXCR to the 5' RACE reads. The repertoire holds a few hundred thousand distinct CDR3 sequences, with more than 15% as singletons. The sample consisted of PBMCs or a T cell subset sorted from them (not recorded which). Receptors were obtained from a man between 18 and 29 years old who had mild COVID-19 (a few samples of this study predate the infection). Cell type and time point are not known. Each CDR3 is given with its conserved first and last residue. Fields, in order: V gene, CDR3 protein.

TRBV20-1 | CSATWDLYSNQPQHF
TRBV11-3 | CASSQGNSYNEQFF
TRBV20-1 | CSVPAGAGDTQYF
TRBV6-6 | CASSPPPGQGPLRAGTDTQYF
TRBV15 | CATSRGLDDTQYF
TRBV29-1 | CSVESFAGSDEQFF
TRBV20-1 | CSATGSEGSFQETQYF
TRBV7-9 | CASSSSRLAGLYEQYF
TRBV6-6 | CASTTGVGETQYF
TRBV29-1 | CSASQTNQPQHF
TRBV6-6 | CASSSGGLPDYGYTF
TRBV7-7 | CASSLDPGYTF
TRBV3-1 | CASSQGKAEQETQYF
TRBV6-5 | CASILSGGAGETQYF
TRBV12-3/TRBV12-4 | CASRVGIQPQHF
TRBV5-1 | CASSFGQQDTQYF
TRBV7-2 | CASSPLGVFSTDTQYF
TRBV29-1 | CSVGAFRGVVPDTQYF
TRBV7-2 | CASSFIFSPNTGELFF
TRBV11-1 | CASSKGVGTGELFF
TRBV7-6 | CASSLVWANQGEQYF
TRBV7-2 | CASSVLDQETQYF
TRBV4-2 | CASSQAGQNTEAFF
TRBV6-2/TRBV6-3 | CASSFTPIQFYNEQFF
TRBV12-3/TRBV12-4 | CASSFGREKPQHF
TRBV6-6 | CASRKGLAGSSYNEQFF
TRBV7-9 | CASRREYEQYF
TRBV24-1 | CATSVRDEDTQYF
TRBV7-8 | CASSPRSASGGALQETQYF
TRBV7-2 | CASSFDRNSPLHF
TRBV7-6 | CASSFHLGTPGNTIYF
TRBV5-1 | CASRTVNTEAFF
TRBV20-1 | CSARNAAHNSPLHF
TRBV4-3 | CASSQDGRGGGTEAFF
TRBV7-2 | CASSLGFNPGINYTF
TRBV11-3 | CASSPGAGGYNEQFF
TRBV5-1 | CASSLRRQETQYF
TRBV5-1 | CASSAGDSEVLAKNIQYF
TRBV12-3/TRBV12-4 | CASSLRGELTEAFF
TRBV7-2 | CASSLGSPGAQNTEAFF
TRBV4-1 | CASSQDPGSGGTQYF
TRBV4-1 | CASSHADRAYTEAFF
TRBV7-9 | CASSSPATRETQYF
TRBV20-1 | CSARIFSGELFF
TRBV7-9 | CASRPQGAGTGELFF
TRBV12-5 | CASGLTPGVSGGYTF
TRBV7-9 | CASSPSRFRTDTQYF
TRBV6-5 | CATGSGANVLTF
TRBV3-1 | CASRVENTGELFF
TRBV13 | CASSSGGGQETQYF
TRBV10-3 | CAIEGSSSYEQYF
TRBV5-1 | CASSTMGPDNSPLHF
TRBV15 | CATSRDSPSTREDEKLFF
TRBV6-6 | CASIVGGRTEAFF
TRBV7-8 | CASSPGPWGTQYF
TRBV4-3 | CASSPDKGYQPQHF
TRBV9 | CASSVVRGSYNEQFF
TRBV12-3/TRBV12-4 | CASRHGTASPYNEQFF
TRBV5-1 | CASSYDRPDYGYTF